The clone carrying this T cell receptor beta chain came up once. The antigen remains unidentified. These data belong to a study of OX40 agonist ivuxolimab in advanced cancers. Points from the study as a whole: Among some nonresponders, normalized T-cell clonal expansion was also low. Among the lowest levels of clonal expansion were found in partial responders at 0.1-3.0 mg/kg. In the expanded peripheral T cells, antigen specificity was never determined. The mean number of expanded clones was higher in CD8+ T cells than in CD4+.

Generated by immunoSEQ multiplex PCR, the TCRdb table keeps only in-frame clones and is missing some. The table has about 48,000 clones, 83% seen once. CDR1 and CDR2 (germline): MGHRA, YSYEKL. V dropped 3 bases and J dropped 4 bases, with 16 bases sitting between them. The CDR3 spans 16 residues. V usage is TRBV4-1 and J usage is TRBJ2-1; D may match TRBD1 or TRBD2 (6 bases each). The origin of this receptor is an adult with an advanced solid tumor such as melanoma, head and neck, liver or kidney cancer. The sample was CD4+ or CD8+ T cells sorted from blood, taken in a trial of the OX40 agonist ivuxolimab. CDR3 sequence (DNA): TGCGCCAGCAGCCATCATAAGGGCGGGACATACAATGAGCAGTTCTTC. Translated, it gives CASSHHKGGTYNEQFF.